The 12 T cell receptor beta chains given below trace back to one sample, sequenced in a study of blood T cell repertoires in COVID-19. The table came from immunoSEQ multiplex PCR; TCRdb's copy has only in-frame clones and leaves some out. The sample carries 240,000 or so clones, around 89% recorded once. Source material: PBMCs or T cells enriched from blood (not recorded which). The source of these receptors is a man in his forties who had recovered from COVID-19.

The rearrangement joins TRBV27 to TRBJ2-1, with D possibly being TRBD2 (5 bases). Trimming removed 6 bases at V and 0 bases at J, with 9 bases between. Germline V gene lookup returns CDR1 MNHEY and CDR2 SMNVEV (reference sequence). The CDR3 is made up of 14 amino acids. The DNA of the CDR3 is TGTGCCAGCAGCCGGGGTTTCTCCTACAATGAGCAGTTCTTC. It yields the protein CASSRGFSYNEQFF.

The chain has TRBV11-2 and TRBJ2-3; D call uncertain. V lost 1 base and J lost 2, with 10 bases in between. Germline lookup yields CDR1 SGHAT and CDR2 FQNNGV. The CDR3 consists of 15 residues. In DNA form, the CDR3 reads TGTGCCAGCAGCTTAGGACTCTCTTCCACAGATACGCAGTATTTT. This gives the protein CASSLGLSSTDTQYF.

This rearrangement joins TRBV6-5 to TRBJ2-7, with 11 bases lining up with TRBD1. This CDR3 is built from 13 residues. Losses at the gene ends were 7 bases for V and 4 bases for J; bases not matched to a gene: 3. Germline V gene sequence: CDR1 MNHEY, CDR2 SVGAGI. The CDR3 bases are TGTGCCAGCATTGGACAGGGGGCTTACGAGCAGTACTTC. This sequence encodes CASIGQGAYEQYF.

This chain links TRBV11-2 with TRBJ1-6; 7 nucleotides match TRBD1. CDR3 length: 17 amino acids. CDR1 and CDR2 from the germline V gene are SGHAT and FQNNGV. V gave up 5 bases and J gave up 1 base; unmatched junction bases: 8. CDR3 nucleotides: TGTGCCAGCAGCGCCCTGACAGGGAGATCCTATAATTCACCCCTCCACTTT. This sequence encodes CASSALTGRSYNSPLHF.

For the CDR3, the DNA is TGTGCCAGCAGCTTGTCGACTAGCGGGGCCCAAGAGACCCAGTACTTC. It specifies CASSLSTSGAQETQYF. This chain joins TRBV7-9 and TRBJ2-5, with 11 bases identical to TRBD2. In germline, CDR1 is SEHNR, CDR2 FQNEAQ (reference sequence). This CDR3 has 16 amino acids. The V gene end was trimmed by 3 bases and the J gene end by 1 base; junction bases not matched to a gene: 4.

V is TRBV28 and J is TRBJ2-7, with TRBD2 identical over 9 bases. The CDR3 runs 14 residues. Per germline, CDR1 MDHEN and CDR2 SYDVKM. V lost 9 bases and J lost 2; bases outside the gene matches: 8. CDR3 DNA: TGTGCCAGTGGGGCTAGCGGGACAGCCTACGAGCAGTACTTC. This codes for CASGASGTAYEQYF.

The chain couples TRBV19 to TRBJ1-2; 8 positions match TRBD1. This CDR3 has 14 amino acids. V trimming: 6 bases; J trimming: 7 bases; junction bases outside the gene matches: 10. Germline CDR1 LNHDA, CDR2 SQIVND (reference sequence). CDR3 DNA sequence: TGTGCCAGTAGCCAGGACAGGGAGGAAAGTGGCTACACCTTC. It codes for CASSQDREESGYTF.

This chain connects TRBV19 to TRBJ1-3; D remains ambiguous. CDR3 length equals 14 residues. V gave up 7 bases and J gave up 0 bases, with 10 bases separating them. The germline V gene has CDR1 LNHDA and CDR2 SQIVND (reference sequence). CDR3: CASTPILSGNTIYF. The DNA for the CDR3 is TGTGCCAGTACCCCAATACTCTCTGGAAACACCATATATTTT.

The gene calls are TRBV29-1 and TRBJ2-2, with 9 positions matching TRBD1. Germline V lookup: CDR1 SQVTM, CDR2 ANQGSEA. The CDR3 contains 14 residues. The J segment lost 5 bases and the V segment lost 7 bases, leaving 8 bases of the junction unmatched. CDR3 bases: TGCAGCGGCGGGACAGGGAGGTTTACCGGGGAGCTGTTTTTT. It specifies CSGGTGRFTGELFF.

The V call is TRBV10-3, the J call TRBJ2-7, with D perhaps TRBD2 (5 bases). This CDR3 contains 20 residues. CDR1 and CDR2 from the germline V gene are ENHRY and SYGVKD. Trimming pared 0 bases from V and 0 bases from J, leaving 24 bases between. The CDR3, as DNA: TGTGCCATCAGTGAGTCGGGCGGAGGCAGGCCCCGCGCAAGCTCCTACGAGCAGTACTTC. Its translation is CAISESGGGRPRASSYEQYF.

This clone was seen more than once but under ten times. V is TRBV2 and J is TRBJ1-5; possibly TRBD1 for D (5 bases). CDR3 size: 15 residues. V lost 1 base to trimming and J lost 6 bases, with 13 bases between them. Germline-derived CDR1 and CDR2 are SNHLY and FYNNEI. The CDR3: CASSEVRARTQPQHF. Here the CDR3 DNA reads TGTGCCAGCAGTGAAGTCAGGGCCAGGACTCAGCCCCAGCATTTT.

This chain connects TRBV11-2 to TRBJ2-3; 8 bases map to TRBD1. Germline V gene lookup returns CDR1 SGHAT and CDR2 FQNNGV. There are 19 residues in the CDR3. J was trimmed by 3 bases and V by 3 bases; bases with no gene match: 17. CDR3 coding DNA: TGTGCCAGCAGCTTGTTGCCCCAAGCCGGGACAGGAGTGACAGATACGCAGTATTTT. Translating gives CASSLLPQAGTGVTDTQYF.